This TCR beta chain was captured by sequencing in a study of T cells in Graves' hyperthyroidism and ophthalmopathy. Background on the study: Peripheral blood was drawn at first diagnosis, prior to all treatment.

RNA transcripts served as the template for amplifying TCR beta CDR3 regions. The TCR CDR3 first-round RT-PCR relied on the HTBI primer set. In TCRdb, the multiplex PCR reads were re-called with MiXCR into one record per CDR3 protein. The table has around 300,000 distinct CDR3 sequences, over 11% seen once. This CDR3 has 15 amino acids. The germline V gene has CDR1 LNHDA and CDR2 SQIVND (reference sequence). V was shortened by 4 bases and J by 7 bases, with 16 bases between the two germline ends. This clonotype was recorded a few times. This sequence was found in a young woman with Graves' hyperthyroidism. The rearrangement joins TRBV19 to TRBJ2-2; D possibly corresponds to TRBD1 (6 bases). Sequencing was done on a sample of blood. CDR3: CASSRGQTTIGELFF. CDR3 sequence (DNA): TGTGCCAGTAGTAGAGGACAGACCACAATCGGGGAGCTGTTTTTT. The whole variable domain, filled in from reference TRBV19 and TRBJ2-2, reads DGGITQSPKYLFRKEGQNVTLSCEQNLNHDAMYWYRQDPGQGLRLIYYSQIVNDFQKGDIAEGYSVSREKKESFPLTVTSAQKNPTAFYLCASSRGQTTIGELFFGEGSRLTVL.